This T cell receptor beta chain was sequenced during a study of OX40 agonist ivuxolimab in advanced cancers. As for the study in general: Each dose-escalation patient presented with hepatocellular carcinoma, melanoma, renal cell or head and neck cancer.

Some clones are missing from TCRdb's copy, which holds only in-frame ones; the method was immunoSEQ multiplex PCR. The table records some 35,000 clones, 60% to 85% of them present only once. General study points: Expanded clones were, on average, more numerous among CD8+ T cells than CD4+. Some of the lowest clonal expansion was seen in partial responders at 0.1-3.0 mg/kg.

Concerning this clone itself: Its antigen is not known.

The V and J ends lost 7 bases and 6 bases, in that order; junction bases with no gene match: 9. The CDR3 has 14 residues. CDR1 is SEHNR and CDR2 is FQNEAQ in the germline V gene (reference sequence). Sequences were derived from CD4+ or CD8+ T cells sorted from blood, sampled in a trial of the OX40 agonist ivuxolimab. This rearrangement joins TRBV7-9 to TRBJ2-1, with 7 positions matching TRBD2. This receptor was obtained from an adult with an advanced solid tumor such as melanoma, head and neck, liver or kidney cancer. DNA for the CDR3: TGTGCCAGCACCGTAGCGGGTCTCCTCAATGAGCAGTTCTTC. It is translated as CASTVAGLLNEQFF.